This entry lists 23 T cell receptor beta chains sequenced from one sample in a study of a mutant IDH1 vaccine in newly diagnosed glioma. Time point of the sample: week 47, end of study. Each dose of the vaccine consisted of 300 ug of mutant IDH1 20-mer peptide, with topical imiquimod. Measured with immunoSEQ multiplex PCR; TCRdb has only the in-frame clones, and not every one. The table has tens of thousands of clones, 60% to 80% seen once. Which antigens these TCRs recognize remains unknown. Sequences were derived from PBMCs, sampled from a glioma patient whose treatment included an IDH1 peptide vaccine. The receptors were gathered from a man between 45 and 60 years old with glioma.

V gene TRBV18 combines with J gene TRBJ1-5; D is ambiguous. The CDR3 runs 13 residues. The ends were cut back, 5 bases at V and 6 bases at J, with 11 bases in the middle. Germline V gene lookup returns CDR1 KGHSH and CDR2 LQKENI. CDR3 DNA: TGTGCCAGCTCAACAAACCTGGGTCAGCCCCAGCATTTT. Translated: CASSTNLGQPQHF. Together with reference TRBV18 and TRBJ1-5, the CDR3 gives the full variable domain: NAGVMQNPRHLVRRRGQEARLRCSPMKGHSHVYWYRQLPEEGLKFMVYLQKENIIDESGMPKERFSAEFPKEGPSILRIQQVVRGDSAAYFCASSTNLGQPQHFGDGTRLSIL.

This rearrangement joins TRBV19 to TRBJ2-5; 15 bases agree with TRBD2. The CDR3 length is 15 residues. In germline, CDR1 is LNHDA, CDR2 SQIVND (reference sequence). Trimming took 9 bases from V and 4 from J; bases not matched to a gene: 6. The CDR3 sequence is CASGTSGGILETQYF. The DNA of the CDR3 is TGTGCCAGCGGGACTAGCGGGGGGATATTAGAGACCCAGTACTTC.

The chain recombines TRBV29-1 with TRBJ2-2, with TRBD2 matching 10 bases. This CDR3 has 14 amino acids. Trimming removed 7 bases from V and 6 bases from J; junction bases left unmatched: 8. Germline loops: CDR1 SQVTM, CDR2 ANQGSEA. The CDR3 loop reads CSGRAGGPPGELFF. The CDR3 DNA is TGCAGCGGCAGAGCGGGGGGGCCCCCCGGGGAGCTGTTTTTT.

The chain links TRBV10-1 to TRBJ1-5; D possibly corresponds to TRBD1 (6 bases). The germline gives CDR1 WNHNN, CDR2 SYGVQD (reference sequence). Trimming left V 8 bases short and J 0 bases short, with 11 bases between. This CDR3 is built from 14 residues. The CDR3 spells CASRTAHSNQPQHF. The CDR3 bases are TGCGCCAGCCGGACAGCTCATAGCAATCAGCCCCAGCATTTT.

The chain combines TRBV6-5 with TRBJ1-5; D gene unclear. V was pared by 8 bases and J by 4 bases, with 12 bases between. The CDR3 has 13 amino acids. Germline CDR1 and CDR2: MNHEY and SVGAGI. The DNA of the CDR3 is TGTGCCAGCCGAGGGCAGGTGAATCAGCCCCAGCATTTT. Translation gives CASRGQVNQPQHF.

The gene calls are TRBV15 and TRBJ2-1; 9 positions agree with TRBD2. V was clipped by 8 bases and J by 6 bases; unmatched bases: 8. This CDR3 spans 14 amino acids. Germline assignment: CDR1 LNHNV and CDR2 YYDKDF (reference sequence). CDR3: CATGTGTSSNEQFF. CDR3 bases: TGTGCCACCGGTACCGGGACTAGCTCCAATGAGCAGTTCTTC.

The DNA for the CDR3 is TGTGCCAGCTCGGACAGGGGAAAAAACACCATATATTTT. This gives the protein CASSDRGKNTIYF. V and J are TRBV6-4 and TRBJ1-3; TRBD1 agrees at 9 bases. Per germline, CDR1 MRHNA and CDR2 SNTAGT. J was trimmed by 6 bases and V by 8 bases; bases with no gene match: 5. This CDR3 is built from 13 residues.

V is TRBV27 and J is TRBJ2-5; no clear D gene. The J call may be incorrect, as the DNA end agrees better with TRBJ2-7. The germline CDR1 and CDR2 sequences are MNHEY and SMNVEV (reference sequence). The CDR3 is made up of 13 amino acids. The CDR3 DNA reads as TGTGCCAGCAGTTTGAAGGTCGGGTACGAGCAGTACTTC. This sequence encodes CASSLKVGYEQYF.

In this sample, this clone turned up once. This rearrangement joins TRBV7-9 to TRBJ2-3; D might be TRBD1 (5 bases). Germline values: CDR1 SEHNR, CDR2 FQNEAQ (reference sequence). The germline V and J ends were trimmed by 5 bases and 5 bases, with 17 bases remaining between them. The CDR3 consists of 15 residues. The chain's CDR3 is CASSQSLSGLDTQYF. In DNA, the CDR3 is TGTGCCAGCAGCCAGTCCCTTTCAGGGCTAGATACGCAGTATTTT.

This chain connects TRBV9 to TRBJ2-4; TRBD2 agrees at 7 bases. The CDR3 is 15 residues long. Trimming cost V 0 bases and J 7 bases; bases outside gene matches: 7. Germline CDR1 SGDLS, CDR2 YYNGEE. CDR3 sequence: CASSVGEREGNIQYF. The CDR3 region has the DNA TGTGCCAGCAGCGTAGGCGAAAGGGAGGGGAACATTCAGTACTTC.

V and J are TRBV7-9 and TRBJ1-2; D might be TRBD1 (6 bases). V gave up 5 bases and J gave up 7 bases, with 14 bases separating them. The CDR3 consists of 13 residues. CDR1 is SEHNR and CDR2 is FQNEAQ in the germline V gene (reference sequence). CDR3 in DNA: TGTGCCAGCAGCCCGGAGGGGGAGTTTGGCTACACCTTC. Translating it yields CASSPEGEFGYTF.

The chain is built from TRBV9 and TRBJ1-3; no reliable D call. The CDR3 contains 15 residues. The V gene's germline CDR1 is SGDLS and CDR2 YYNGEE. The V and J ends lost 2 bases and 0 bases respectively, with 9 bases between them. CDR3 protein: CASSVAGNSGNTIYF. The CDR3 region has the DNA TGTGCCAGCAGCGTGGCCGGTAACTCTGGAAACACCATATATTTT.

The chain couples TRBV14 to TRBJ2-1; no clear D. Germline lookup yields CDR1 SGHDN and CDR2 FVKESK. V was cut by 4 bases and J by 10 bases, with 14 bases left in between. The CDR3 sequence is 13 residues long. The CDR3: CASSPFQGREQFF. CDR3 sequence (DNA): TGTGCCAGCAGCCCCTTCCAAGGTCGGGAGCAGTTCTTC.

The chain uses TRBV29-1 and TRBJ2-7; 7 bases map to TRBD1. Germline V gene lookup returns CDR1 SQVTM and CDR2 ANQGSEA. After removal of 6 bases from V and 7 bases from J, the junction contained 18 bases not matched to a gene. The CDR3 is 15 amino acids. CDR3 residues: CSVTMAGGSTGEQYF. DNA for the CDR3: TGCAGCGTAACAATGGCAGGGGGTTCGACGGGAGAGCAGTACTTC.

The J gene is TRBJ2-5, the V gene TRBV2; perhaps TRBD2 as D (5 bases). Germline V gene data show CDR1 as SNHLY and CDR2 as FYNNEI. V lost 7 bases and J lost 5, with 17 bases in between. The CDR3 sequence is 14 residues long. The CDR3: CASTVTGIGETQYF. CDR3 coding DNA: TGTGCCAGCACGGTTACCGGGATCGGGGAGACCCAGTACTTC.

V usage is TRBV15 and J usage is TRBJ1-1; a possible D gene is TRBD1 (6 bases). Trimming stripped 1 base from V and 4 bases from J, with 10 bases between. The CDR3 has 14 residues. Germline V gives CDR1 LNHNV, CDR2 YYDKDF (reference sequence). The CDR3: CATSRVVGATEAFF. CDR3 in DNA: TGTGCCACCAGCAGAGTGGTGGGGGCCACTGAAGCTTTCTTT.

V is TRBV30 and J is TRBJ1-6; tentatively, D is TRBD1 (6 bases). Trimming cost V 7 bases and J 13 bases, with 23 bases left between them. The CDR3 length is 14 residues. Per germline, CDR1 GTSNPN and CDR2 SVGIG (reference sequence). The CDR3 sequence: CASSGQPARSPLHF. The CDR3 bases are TGTGCCTCGTCCGGACAGCCCGCTAGATCGCCCCTCCACTTT.

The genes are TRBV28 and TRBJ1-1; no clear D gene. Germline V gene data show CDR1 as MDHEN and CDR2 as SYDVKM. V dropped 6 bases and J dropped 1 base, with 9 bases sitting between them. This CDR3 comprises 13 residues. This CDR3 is CASSGDGNTEAFF. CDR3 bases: TGTGCCAGCAGCGGTGACGGGAACACTGAAGCTTTCTTT.

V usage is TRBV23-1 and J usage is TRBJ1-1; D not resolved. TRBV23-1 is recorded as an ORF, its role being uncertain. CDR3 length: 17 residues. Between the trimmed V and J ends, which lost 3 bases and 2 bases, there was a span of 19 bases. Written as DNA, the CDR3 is TGCGCCAGCAGTCAGCCAGAGACTCCTGAGCCAAACACTGAAGCTTTCTTT. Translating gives CASSQPETPEPNTEAFF.

Written as DNA, the CDR3 is TGTGCCAGCAGTTACTCCGGGGAGGGTCGGTATGGCTACACCTTC. Protein sequence: CASSYSGEGRYGYTF. The V call is TRBV6-5, the J call TRBJ1-2; the D is unclear. Per the germline V gene, CDR1 is MNHEY and CDR2 is SVGAGI. The CDR3 consists of 15 residues. V gave up 0 bases and J gave up 5 bases, with 13 bases separating them.

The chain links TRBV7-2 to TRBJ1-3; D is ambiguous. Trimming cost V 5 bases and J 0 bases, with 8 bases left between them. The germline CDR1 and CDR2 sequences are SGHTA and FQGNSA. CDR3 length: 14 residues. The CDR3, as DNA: TGTGCCAGCAGCCACCGGGGCTCTGGAAACACCATATATTTT. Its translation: CASSHRGSGNTIYF.

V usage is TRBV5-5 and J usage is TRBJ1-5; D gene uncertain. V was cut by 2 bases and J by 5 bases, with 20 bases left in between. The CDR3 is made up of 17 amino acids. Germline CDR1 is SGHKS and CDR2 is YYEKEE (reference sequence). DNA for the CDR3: TGTGCCAGCAGCTTCACTGCTGGACGGAGCAGTTATCAGCCCCAGCATTTT. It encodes CASSFTAGRSSYQPQHF.

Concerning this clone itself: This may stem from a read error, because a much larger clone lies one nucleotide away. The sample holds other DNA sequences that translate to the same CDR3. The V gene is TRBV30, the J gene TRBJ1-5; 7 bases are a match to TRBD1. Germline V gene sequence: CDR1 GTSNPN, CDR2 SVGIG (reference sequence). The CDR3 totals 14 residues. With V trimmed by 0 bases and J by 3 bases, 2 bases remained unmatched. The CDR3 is CAWSVGQINQPQHF. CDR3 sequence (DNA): TGTGCCTGGAGTGTGGGACAGATCAATCAGCCCCAGCATTTT.